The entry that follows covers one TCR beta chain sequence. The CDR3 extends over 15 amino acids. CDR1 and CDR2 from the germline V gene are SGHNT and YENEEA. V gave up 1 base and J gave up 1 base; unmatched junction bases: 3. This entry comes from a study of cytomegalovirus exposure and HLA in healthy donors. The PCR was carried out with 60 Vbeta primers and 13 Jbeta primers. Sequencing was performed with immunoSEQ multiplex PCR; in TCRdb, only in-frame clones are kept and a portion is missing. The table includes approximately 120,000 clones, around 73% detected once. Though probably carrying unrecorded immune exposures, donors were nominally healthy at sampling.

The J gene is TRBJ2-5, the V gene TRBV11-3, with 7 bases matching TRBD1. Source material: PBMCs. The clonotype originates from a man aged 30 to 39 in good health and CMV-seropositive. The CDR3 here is CASSLGTGAQETQYF. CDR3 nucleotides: TGTGCCAGCAGCTTAGGTACAGGGGCCCAAGAGACCCAGTACTTC.